A selection of T cell receptor beta chains follows, all from one sample in a study of cytotoxic CD8 clonotypes in ibrutinib-treated CLL. This table comes from immunoSEQ multiplex PCR, and its TCRdb copy is limited to in-frame clones, with some not included. The sample has about 130,000 clones; over 75% are singletons. Sequencing was performed on PBMCs, taken after 24 months of ibrutinib treatment. These receptors came from a human donor with chronic lymphocytic leukemia. CDR3s include the opening cysteine and the closing phenylalanine or tryptophan. Fields, in order: V gene, J gene, clone size, D gene, CDR3 DNA, CDR3 protein. The D gene is left open where the match is weak. The size of a clone is reported for some rows only, either as once, few or many, or as a class for expanded clones.

v_gene: TRBV18
j_gene: TRBJ2-1
abundance: .
d_gene: TRBD1
CDR3nt: TGTGCCAGCTCACCTGGGACAGGGAGTGGGCAGTTCTTC
CDR3aa: CASSPGTGSGQFF

v_gene: TRBV18
j_gene: TRBJ1-4
abundance: .
d_gene: .
CDR3nt: TGTGCCAGCTCACTTAACCGACAGGCAGGAACTAATGAAAAACTGTTTTTT
CDR3aa: CASSLNRQAGTNEKLFF

v_gene: TRBV19
j_gene: TRBJ1-4
abundance: .
d_gene: TRBD1
CDR3nt: TGTGCCAGTAAACCGGGACAGGCCTTATTCTACGAAAAACTGTTTTTT
CDR3aa: CASKPGQALFYEKLFF

v_gene: TRBV18
j_gene: TRBJ2-7
abundance: .
d_gene: .
CDR3nt: TGTGCCAGCTCCCCCAGGGGGGGGCCCTACGAGCAGTACTTC
CDR3aa: CASSPRGGPYEQYF

v_gene: TRBV6-4
j_gene: TRBJ1-1
abundance: .
d_gene: .
CDR3nt: TGTGCCAGCAGGCTAGGTGAGCGGGCTTTCTTT
CDR3aa: CASRLGERAFF

v_gene: TRBV9
j_gene: TRBJ1-1
abundance: .
d_gene: .
CDR3nt: TGTGCCAGCAGCCGTGCAGACGCGAACACTGAAGCTTTCTTT
CDR3aa: CASSRADANTEAFF

v_gene: TRBV5-1
j_gene: TRBJ1-1
abundance: .
d_gene: TRBD1
CDR3nt: TGCGCCAGCAGCAAACAGGGGGCCGGGGACACTGAAGCTTTCTTT
CDR3aa: CASSKQGAGDTEAFF

v_gene: TRBV2
j_gene: TRBJ2-7
abundance: .
d_gene: .
CDR3nt: TGTGCCAGCATTATCCCCGGGCAGGACTACGAGCAGTACTTC
CDR3aa: CASIIPGQDYEQYF

v_gene: TRBV19
j_gene: TRBJ1-5
abundance: .
d_gene: .
CDR3nt: TGTGCCACCGCGGCCACAGGAGGCAATCAGCCCCAGCATTTT
CDR3aa: CATAATGGNQPQHF

v_gene: TRBV6-4
j_gene: TRBJ2-5
abundance: .
d_gene: .
CDR3nt: TGTGCCAGCAGTGACCTAACGGAGACCCAGTACTTC
CDR3aa: CASSDLTETQYF

v_gene: TRBV5-1
j_gene: TRBJ1-1
abundance: .
d_gene: TRBD1
CDR3nt: TGCGCCAGCAGCTCGGGGGGACAGTTCAACACTGAAGCTTTCTTT
CDR3aa: CASSSGGQFNTEAFF

v_gene: TRBV28
j_gene: TRBJ2-7
abundance: .
d_gene: TRBD2
CDR3nt: TGTGCCAGCACCCCCACCTACGGGGGGGCCTTCTACGAGCAGTACTTC
CDR3aa: CASTPTYGGAFYEQYF

v_gene: TRBV6-5
j_gene: TRBJ1-3
abundance: once
d_gene: .
CDR3nt: TGTGCCAGCAGTCCCGAAGGGTTTTCTGGAAACACCATATATTTT
CDR3aa: CASSPEGFSGNTIYF

v_gene: TRBV27
j_gene: TRBJ1-5
abundance: .
d_gene: .
CDR3nt: TGTGCCAGCAGTTTAATACGCACGGGAGCGGGCAATCAGCCCCAGCATTTT
CDR3aa: CASSLIRTGAGNQPQHF

v_gene: TRBV7-9
j_gene: TRBJ2-1
abundance: .
d_gene: .
CDR3nt: TGTGCCAGCAGCTACCGGGGCGCTGACAATGAGCAGTTCTTC
CDR3aa: CASSYRGADNEQFF

v_gene: TRBV19
j_gene: TRBJ1-3
abundance: few
d_gene: .
CDR3nt: TGTGCCACCCGGGACCGGAGCTCTGGAAACACCATATATTTT
CDR3aa: CATRDRSSGNTIYF

v_gene: TRBV5-8
j_gene: TRBJ2-5
abundance: .
d_gene: TRBD1
CDR3nt: TGTGCCAGCAGCGTCGGTTTAACAGGGGAGGAGACCCAGTACTTC
CDR3aa: CASSVGLTGEETQYF

v_gene: TRBV18
j_gene: TRBJ2-6
abundance: .
d_gene: .
CDR3nt: TGTGCCAGCTCACCACGTCCAGGGTTGGGGGCCAACGTCCTGACTTTC
CDR3aa: CASSPRPGLGANVLTF

v_gene: TRBV5-6
j_gene: TRBJ2-4
abundance: .
d_gene: TRBD1
CDR3nt: TGTGCCAGCAGCTTGCGGGACAGGGGTAGCATTCAGTACTTC
CDR3aa: CASSLRDRGSIQYF

v_gene: TRBV28
j_gene: TRBJ2-1
abundance: .
d_gene: .
CDR3nt: TGTGCCAGCAGTTCCGGAGGCACATCGCACAATGAGCAGTTCTTC
CDR3aa: CASSSGGTSHNEQFF

v_gene: TRBV4-1
j_gene: TRBJ2-7
abundance: .
d_gene: .
CDR3nt: TGCGCCAGCAGCCAAGCGGGTGGCCACGAGCAGTACTTC
CDR3aa: CASSQAGGHEQYF

v_gene: TRBV28
j_gene: TRBJ1-1
abundance: .
d_gene: .
CDR3nt: TGTGCCAGCATCGGGACATCGAGAACTGAAGCTTTCTTT
CDR3aa: CASIGTSRTEAFF

v_gene: TRBV19
j_gene: TRBJ1-1
abundance: once
d_gene: .
CDR3nt: TGTGCCAGTAGTATAGGGGGGGCGAACACTGAAGCTTTCTTT
CDR3aa: CASSIGGANTEAFF

v_gene: TRBV4-1
j_gene: TRBJ1-2
abundance: .
d_gene: .
CDR3nt: TGCGCCAGCAGCCAGGAGGACAGCGCCGGGAGCTATGGCTACACCTTC
CDR3aa: CASSQEDSAGSYGYTF

v_gene: TRBV5-1
j_gene: TRBJ2-1
abundance: .
d_gene: .
CDR3nt: TGCGCCAGCAGCTTGGGTGGGGTTAGCTCCTACAATGAGCAGTTCTTC
CDR3aa: CASSLGGVSSYNEQFF

v_gene: TRBV19
j_gene: TRBJ1-2
abundance: few
d_gene: .
CDR3nt: TGTGCCAGTAGTATAGAAGGGAACTATGGCTACACCTTC
CDR3aa: CASSIEGNYGYTF

v_gene: TRBV4-2
j_gene: TRBJ2-5
abundance: .
d_gene: TRBD2
CDR3nt: TGTGCCAGCAGCCAAGGGACTAGCGTTAGGGAAGAGACCCAGTACTTC
CDR3aa: CASSQGTSVREETQYF

v_gene: TRBV4-3
j_gene: TRBJ1-5
abundance: .
d_gene: TRBD1
CDR3nt: TGCGCCAGCAGCCAAGATTTTGGGACAGTTCGAGGCCAGCCCCAGCATTTT
CDR3aa: CASSQDFGTVRGQPQHF

v_gene: TRBV7-9
j_gene: TRBJ2-2
abundance: .
d_gene: .
CDR3nt: TGTGCCAGCACCACTAGGGGGAACACCGGGGAGCTGTTTTTT
CDR3aa: CASTTRGNTGELFF

v_gene: TRBV19
j_gene: TRBJ1-4
abundance: .
d_gene: TRBD1
CDR3nt: TGTGCCAGTAGTCCTCGGACAGGGAATGAAAAACTGTTTTTT
CDR3aa: CASSPRTGNEKLFF

v_gene: TRBV6-8
j_gene: TRBJ2-7
abundance: .
d_gene: .
CDR3nt: TGTGCCTCCCTGGAAGACCTGGGGCAGTACTTC
CDR3aa: CASLEDLGQYF

v_gene: TRBV4-3
j_gene: TRBJ2-1
abundance: few
d_gene: .
CDR3nt: TGCGCCAGCAGCCAAGAAGTAGCGAGCTCCTACAATGAGCAGTTCTTC
CDR3aa: CASSQEVASSYNEQFF

v_gene: TRBV2
j_gene: TRBJ2-7
abundance: .
d_gene: TRBD2
CDR3nt: TGTGCCAGCAGGTCCTTGGGGACTAGCGGGGGTCTGGGGGAGCAGTACTTC
CDR3aa: CASRSLGTSGGLGEQYF

v_gene: TRBV28
j_gene: TRBJ1-5
abundance: .
d_gene: .
CDR3nt: TGTGCCAGCCCGGCAGGCAATCAGCCCCAGCATTTT
CDR3aa: CASPAGNQPQHF

v_gene: TRBV7-7
j_gene: TRBJ2-1
abundance: .
d_gene: TRBD2
CDR3nt: TGTGCTAGCAGCTTATTGGGGTCTAGCGGTTACAATGAGCAGTTCTTC
CDR3aa: CASSLLGSSGYNEQFF

v_gene: TRBV4-2
j_gene: TRBJ1-2
abundance: .
d_gene: TRBD1
CDR3nt: TGTGCCAGCAGCCAAGAGTCGACAGGGGGCGCTTATTTCTATGGCTACACCTTC
CDR3aa: CASSQESTGGAYFYGYTF

v_gene: TRBV19
j_gene: TRBJ1-1
abundance: once
d_gene: TRBD1
CDR3nt: TGTGCCAGTAGTATCAGGGGGGTAAACACTGAAGCTTTCTTT
CDR3aa: CASSIRGVNTEAFF

v_gene: TRBV7-3
j_gene: TRBJ2-4
abundance: .
d_gene: TRBD2
CDR3nt: TGTGCCAGCAGCTCAACTCACATAGTACTAGCGGGGAATTTAGCCAAAAACATTCAGTACTTC
CDR3aa: CASSSTHIVLAGNLAKNIQYF

v_gene: TRBV28
j_gene: TRBJ2-2
abundance: .
d_gene: .
CDR3nt: TGTGCCAGCAGTTTCTGGACAGCCTTGAACACCGGGGAGCTGTTTTTT
CDR3aa: CASSFWTALNTGELFF

v_gene: TRBV19
j_gene: TRBJ1-1
abundance: .
d_gene: .
CDR3nt: TGTGCCAGTATGGTGGATTCGAACACTGAAGCTTTCTTT
CDR3aa: CASMVDSNTEAFF

v_gene: TRBV7-9
j_gene: TRBJ1-2
abundance: once
d_gene: TRBD1
CDR3nt: TGTGCCAGCAGCACCGGGACAGGGATCGGCTACACCTTC
CDR3aa: CASSTGTGIGYTF

v_gene: TRBV27
j_gene: TRBJ2-2
abundance: .
d_gene: TRBD2
CDR3nt: TGTGCCAGCAGACTAGCGGGAAACACCGGGGAGCTGTTTTTT
CDR3aa: CASRLAGNTGELFF